This TCR beta chain is drawn from a study of Ad26.COV2.S vaccination and SARS-CoV-2 variants. Sequenced by immunoSEQ multiplex PCR; TCRdb stores in-frame clones only, minus some. The repertoire holds 350,000 to 400,000 clones, with about 88% as singletons. The treatment is: some 20 received Ad26.COV2.S at low or high dose, single or two shots; five or six received placebo; per-sample allocation not given. Day 63 following the first vaccine or placebo injection was when the samples were taken. The CDR3 is 14 residues long. Trimming cost V 1 base and J 3 bases, with 10 bases left between them. The germline gives CDR1 SGHDT, CDR2 YYEEEE.

Material: peripheral blood, obtained in a trial of Ad26.COV2.S vaccine versus placebo. The TCR comes from a person aged 18-65 years who received the Ad26.COV2.S COVID-19 vaccine or a placebo. The rearrangement uses TRBV5-6 and TRBJ1-1; TRBD1 might be the D (5 bases). CDR3: CASSLNRRYTEAFF. The CDR3 DNA follows: TGTGCCAGCAGCTTGAACAGGCGGTACACTGAAGCTTTCTTT. Supplemented by reference TRBV5-6 and TRBJ1-1, the full variable domain reads DAGVTQSPTHLIKTRGQQVTLRCSPKSGHDTVSWYQQALGQGPQFIFQYYEEEERQRGNFPDRFSGHQFPNYSSELNVNALLLGDSALYLCASSLNRRYTEAFFGQGTRLTVV.